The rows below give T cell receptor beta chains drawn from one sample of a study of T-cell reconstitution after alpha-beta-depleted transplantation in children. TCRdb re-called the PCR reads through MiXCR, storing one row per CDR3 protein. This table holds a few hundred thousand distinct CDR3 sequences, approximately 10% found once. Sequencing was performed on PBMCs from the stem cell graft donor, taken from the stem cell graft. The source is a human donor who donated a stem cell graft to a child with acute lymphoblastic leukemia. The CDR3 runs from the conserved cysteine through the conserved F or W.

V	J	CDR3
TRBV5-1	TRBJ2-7	CASSLLPPGQGAWDEQYF
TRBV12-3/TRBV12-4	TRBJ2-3	CASSFLGTDTQYF
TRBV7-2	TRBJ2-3	CASSLNHPGTDTQYF
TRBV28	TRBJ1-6	CASSWGQGSTPLHF
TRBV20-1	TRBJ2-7	CSARERAGASLYEQYF
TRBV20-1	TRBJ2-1	CSALHRRAGYNEQFF
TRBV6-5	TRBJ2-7	CASSLSETYEQYF
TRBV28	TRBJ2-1	CASNTGTSYNEQFF
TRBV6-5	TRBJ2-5	CASSSPYTMETQYF
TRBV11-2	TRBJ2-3	CASSRNRGSDTQYF
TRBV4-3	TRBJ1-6	CASSRSRSSYNSPLHF
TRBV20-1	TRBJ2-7	CSASVMGQSYEQYF
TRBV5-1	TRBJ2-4	CASSIGQEIAKNIQYF